The present T cell receptor beta chain was sequenced within a study of blood T cell repertoires in COVID-19. Study summary: Samples representing acute and convalescent COVID-19 were sourced from the United States, Italy and Spain. Sources were T cells, B-cell-depleted T cells, or PBMCs; the material itself was cDNA or gDNA.

V lost 8 bases to trimming and J lost 0 bases, with 10 bases between them. The CDR3 runs to 13 residues. Germline V gene sequence: CDR1 SEHNR, CDR2 FQNEAQ (reference sequence). Per the original data handling: The authors estimated nucleated cell counts from reference gene primer amplification. Assay: immunoSEQ multiplex PCR; the TCRdb copy retains only in-frame clones and omits some. That table is the source of V, J and clone size, and D and trimming were worked out from the DNA. Of 95,000 or so clones listed, over 70% were seen once; the top ten hold roughly 25%. The sequence came from a man older than 75 with active or convalescent COVID-19. This chain connects TRBV7-9 to TRBJ1-1; tentatively, D is TRBD1 (5 bases). Sequencing was carried out using peripheral blood. CDR3 amino acids: CASGGGVNTEAFF. The CDR3 coding sequence is TGTGCCAGCGGCGGGGGGGTGAACACTGAAGCTTTCTTT.